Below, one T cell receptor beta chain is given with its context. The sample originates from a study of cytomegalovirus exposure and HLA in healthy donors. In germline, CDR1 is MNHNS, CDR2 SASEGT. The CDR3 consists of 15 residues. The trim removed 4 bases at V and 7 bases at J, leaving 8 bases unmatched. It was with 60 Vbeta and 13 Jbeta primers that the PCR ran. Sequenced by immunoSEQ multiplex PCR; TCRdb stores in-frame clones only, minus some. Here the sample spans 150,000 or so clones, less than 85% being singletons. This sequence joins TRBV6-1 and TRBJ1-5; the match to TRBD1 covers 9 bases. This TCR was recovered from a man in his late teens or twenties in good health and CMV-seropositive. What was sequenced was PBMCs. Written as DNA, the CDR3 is TGTGCCAGCAGTGCCATGGGACAGGGTGGACAGCCCCAGCATTTT. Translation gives CASSAMGQGGQPQHF.